A selection of T cell receptor beta chains follows, all from one sample in a study of T cell changes during pregnancy in multiple sclerosis. Sequencing was performed with immunoSEQ multiplex PCR; in TCRdb, only in-frame clones are kept and a portion is missing. The sample includes just over 90,000 clones, 91% seen only once; the top ten take around 1.7%. Here the sequenced sample was peripheral blood, taken after pregnancy. The receptors here all came from a female donor in good health, enrolled as a control in a pregnancy study. Both conserved end residues are part of each CDR3. D genes are given only for firm matches. Clone size is stated in some rows and not others, as once, few, many or a class when expanded.

once,TRBJ1-1,TRBV5-1,TRBD1,CASSSGQGTGTLEAFF,TGCGCCAGCAGCTCGGGACAGGGGACAGGAACACTTGAAGCTTTCTTT
many,TRBJ1-6,TRBV5-6,TRBD1,CASSLIGDSGDSPLHF,TGTGCCAGCAGCTTAATCGGGGACAGTGGAGATTCACCCCTCCACTTT
NA,TRBJ1-5,TRBV6-6,TRBD1,CASSYEDRRAQHF,TGTGCCAGCAGTTACGAGGACAGGAGGGCCCAGCATTTT
NA,TRBJ2-5,TRBV7-2,TRBD1,CASSYDRGQETQYF,TGTGCCAGCAGCTATGACAGGGGGCAGGAGACCCAGTACTTC
NA,TRBJ1-4,TRBV19,NA,CASTQGGEKLFF,TGTGCCAGTACCCAGGGAGGGGAAAAACTGTTTTTT
NA,TRBJ2-7,TRBV15,NA,CATSPSWHEQYF,TGTGCCACCAGCCCCTCTTGGCACGAGCAGTACTTC
NA,TRBJ1-2,TRBV7-2,NA,CASSPQREGGYTF,TGTGCCAGCAGCCCCCAGAGGGAGGGGGGCTACACCTTC
once,TRBJ2-7,TRBV4-1,TRBD2,CASSQGAGGTYEQYF,TGCGCCAGCAGCCAAGGTGCGGGGGGAACCTACGAGCAGTACTTC
NA,TRBJ1-1,TRBV6-5,TRBD1,CASSRTGVNTEAFF,TGTGCCAGCAGTCGTACAGGGGTGAACACTGAAGCTTTCTTT
NA,TRBJ2-7,TRBV7-2,TRBD2,CASSLMSGGPYEQYF,TGTGCCAGCAGCTTAATGAGCGGGGGCCCCTACGAGCAGTACTTC